A selection of T cell receptor beta chains follows, all from one sample in a study of shared clonotypes between healthy human individuals. Sequencing was performed with immunoSEQ multiplex PCR; in TCRdb, only in-frame clones are kept and a portion is missing. The table lists 560,000 or so clones, roughly 96% of them singletons. Sequencing input: naive CD8+ T cells sorted from blood. These receptors originate from a woman in her 30s in good health. Each CDR3 is given with its conserved first and last residue. A D gene is named only where the DNA matches it firmly. Not all rows give a size; the values are once, few, many and, for expanded clones, a class.

DNA	CDR3	V	size	D	J
TGTGCCAGCAGTGACCGGGCCGTAGAAGCTTTCTTT	CASSDRAVEAFF	TRBV2	once	.	TRBJ1-1
TGTGCCAGCAGCGCTACCCGACAGAACAATCAGCCCCAGCATTTT	CASSATRQNNQPQHF	TRBV7-8	.	.	TRBJ1-5
TGTGCCAGCAGCACCCGGACAGGGGCCCCCTACGAGCAGTACTTC	CASSTRTGAPYEQYF	TRBV11-2	.	TRBD1	TRBJ2-7
TGTGCCAGCACCACCCCGGGGGGTGAGCAGTTCTTC	CASTTPGGEQFF	TRBV28	.	TRBD2	TRBJ2-1
TGTGCCAGCAGTTTATGGGGGAGGGCCGACTATGGCTACACCTTC	CASSLWGRADYGYTF	TRBV28	.	.	TRBJ1-2
TGTGCCAGCAGCCAGACGGGACTAGCAATAAACACCGGGGAGCTGTTTTTT	CASSQTGLAINTGELFF	TRBV11-2	.	TRBD2	TRBJ2-2
TGTGCCAGCATGGAAGGAACAGGGGGCGCATCCGATACGCAGTATTTT	CASMEGTGGASDTQYF	TRBV27	.	TRBD1	TRBJ2-3
TGTGCCAGCAGTTCCCCGGACCCCCCCGCGGGCAAAAACATTCAGTACTTC	CASSSPDPPAGKNIQYF	TRBV28	.	.	TRBJ2-4
TGTGCCAGCAGCTTACTAGCGGGAGAGCCCCATGAGCAGTTCTTC	CASSLLAGEPHEQFF	TRBV5-4	.	TRBD2	TRBJ2-1
TGTGCCAGCAGCCAGACAGGAGGCACCGGGGAGCTGTTTTTT	CASSQTGGTGELFF	TRBV27	.	.	TRBJ2-2
TGTGCCAGTAGGAAGCCTAGCGGGACCTACAATGAGCAGTTCTTC	CASRKPSGTYNEQFF	TRBV19	.	TRBD2	TRBJ2-1
TGTGCCAGCAGCTTAGATCTCTTTGGCGAGGGGAAGACTGAAGCTTTCTTT	CASSLDLFGEGKTEAFF	TRBV11-2	.	.	TRBJ1-1
TGTGCCAGCAGCTTAATACAGGAAGGTTGGGTGTATCAGCCCCAGCATTTT	CASSLIQEGWVYQPQHF	TRBV7-6	.	.	TRBJ1-5
TGTGCCACGAAGGGCAGGGAGGTTACAGATACGCAGTATTTT	CATKGREVTDTQYF	TRBV6-5	.	.	TRBJ2-3
TGTGCCAGTAGTATTGGGACAGGGGGAGAGACCCAGTACTTC	CASSIGTGGETQYF	TRBV19	.	TRBD1	TRBJ2-5
TGTGCCACCAGCAGAGATTGGCCAATTGAAGCTTTCTTT	CATSRDWPIEAFF	TRBV15	.	.	TRBJ1-1
TGTGCCAGCAGCGGCGGGGGGCCCTCCTACAATGAGCAGTTCTTC	CASSGGGPSYNEQFF	TRBV9	.	TRBD2	TRBJ2-1
TGCAGCGTTGAAGGGGGACGGAGGGGCTATGGCTACACCTTC	CSVEGGRRGYGYTF	TRBV29-1	.	.	TRBJ1-2
TGTGCCAGCAGCCTCCCGGGACAGGGAACAGATACGCAGTATTTT	CASSLPGQGTDTQYF	TRBV28	.	TRBD1	TRBJ2-3
TGTGCCAGCAGCCTCCTAGCGGGAGGAGGGAAAAATGAGCAGTTCTTC	CASSLLAGGGKNEQFF	TRBV7-2	.	TRBD2	TRBJ2-1
TGTGCCAGCAGCCGGTGGACAGACGACCGTGGCTACACCTTC	CASSRWTDDRGYTF	TRBV9	.	.	TRBJ1-2
TGTGCCAGCAGTTACGGTCAGATATACGAGCAGTACTTC	CASSYGQIYEQYF	TRBV6-5	.	.	TRBJ2-7
TGTGCCAGCAGCTTAGGTCTCCCTACGGAGTGGTCCTACAATGAGCAGTTCTTC	CASSLGLPTEWSYNEQFF	TRBV5-6	.	.	TRBJ2-1
TGTGCCAGCAGCCAAGATGGGTACGAGCAGTACTTC	CASSQDGYEQYF	TRBV4-2	.	.	TRBJ2-7
TGTGCCAGCAGTTACGGGGTCAGGGATGAAAAACTGTTTTTT	CASSYGVRDEKLFF	TRBV6-5	.	.	TRBJ1-4
TGTGCCACTCAATATGGTCCGACCCAGTACTTC	CATQYGPTQYF	TRBV6-1	.	.	TRBJ2-5
TGCGCCAGCAGCCAAGAACAGGGTGGGACTAACTATGGCTACACCTTC	CASSQEQGGTNYGYTF	TRBV4-1	.	.	TRBJ1-2
TGTGCCAGCAGTTACGGGGGAGCGCACAATGAGCAGTTCTTC	CASSYGGAHNEQFF	TRBV6-5	once	.	TRBJ2-1
TGTGCCAGCAGCTCCTTCGGGGGCAGGGGGGCCTACGAGCAGTACTTC	CASSSFGGRGAYEQYF	TRBV11-2	.	.	TRBJ2-7
TGTGCCAGCAGTGCAGGACAGGGGGCCTACAATGAGCAGTTCTTC	CASSAGQGAYNEQFF	TRBV27	.	TRBD1	TRBJ2-1
TGTGCCAGCAGTTTAATCCCTGCCCGGAGTAATGAAAAACTGTTTTTT	CASSLIPARSNEKLFF	TRBV27	.	.	TRBJ1-4
TGTGCCAGCAGTTTTTTGGGGACCTACGAGCAGTACTTC	CASSFLGTYEQYF	TRBV28	.	.	TRBJ2-7
TGTGCCAGCAGCGCTAGGTCGGGGGGACCCTACGAGCAGTACTTC	CASSARSGGPYEQYF	TRBV27	.	TRBD2	TRBJ2-7
TGCAGCGTTGTTTCAAGGGCCGGAAACACCATATATTTT	CSVVSRAGNTIYF	TRBV29-1	.	.	TRBJ1-3
TGCGCCAGCAGCCATTTTAGCGGGAACTACAATGAGCAGTTCTTC	CASSHFSGNYNEQFF	TRBV4-1	.	TRBD2	TRBJ2-1
TGTGCCAGCAGTTTATTACTAGCGGGAGGAACCTACGAGCAGTACTTC	CASSLLLAGGTYEQYF	TRBV27	.	TRBD2	TRBJ2-7
TGTGCCAGCAGCGTAGGGTGGGAGGGGTACAATGAGCAGTTCTTC	CASSVGWEGYNEQFF	TRBV9	.	TRBD2	TRBJ2-1